This T cell receptor beta chain was profiled in a study of shared clonotypes between healthy human individuals. Study-level information: Plates per donor: three CD4 naive, three CD4 memory, two CD8 naive, one CD8 memory. Broader study findings: Naive subsets typically showed greater estimated richness than memory subsets.

Profiled with immunoSEQ multiplex PCR; TCRdb holds only in-frame clones, not every one. The data contain fewer than 1.6 million clones, less than 99% of them singletons. V shed 5 bases and J shed 3 bases, with 25 bases lying between them. The CDR3 extends over 18 amino acids. Germline-derived CDR1 and CDR2 are SGHNT and YENEEA. Concerning this clone: Its matching antigen is unknown.

This TCR was sampled from a man aged 25-45 years in good health. The sample consisted of naive CD4+ T cells sorted from blood. Subset described: CD45RA+ positively selected. The chain employs TRBV11-3 and TRBJ1-2; possible D gene TRBD1, 6 bases. The CDR3 sequence: CASSPPTGAYRHYYGYTF. The CDR3 coding sequence is TGTGCCAGCAGCCCCCCGACAGGAGCTTACCGCCACTACTATGGCTACACCTTC.